This T cell receptor beta chain was obtained from a study of cytomegalovirus exposure and HLA in healthy donors. This clone was detected only a few times. With 4 bases clipped from V and 2 bases from J, the junction kept 5 bases outside the gene matches. The CDR3 sequence is 15 residues long. Germline lookup yields CDR1 SGDLS and CDR2 YYNGEE. The PCR ran on 60 Vbeta and 13 Jbeta primers. Profiling relied on immunoSEQ multiplex PCR, and the TCRdb table lists in-frame clones only, not all of them. The sample records 84,000 or so clones, roughly 73% being singletons. This chain connects TRBV9 to TRBJ2-3; 9 bases fit TRBD1. This sequence originates from a boy between 10 and 17 years old in good health and CMV-seronegative. The material sequenced was PBMCs. The CDR3 DNA follows: TGTGCCAGCAGCATACAGGGGGCGATCACAGATACGCAGTATTTT. Protein product: CASSIQGAITDTQYF.